This entry lists 23 T cell receptor beta chains sequenced from one sample in a study of cytomegalovirus exposure and HLA in healthy donors. Vbeta (60) and Jbeta (13) primers were used in the PCR. The method was immunoSEQ multiplex PCR; TCRdb's version includes in-frame clones alone and lacks a portion of them. The data contain around 140,000 clones, around 80% of them singletons. The sequencing sample was made of PBMCs. The receptors originated from a man aged 45 to 65 in good health and CMV-seronegative.

The V and J genes are TRBV14 and TRBJ1-1, with TRBD1 as a possible D gene (5 bases). Trimming shortened V by 4 bases and J by 1 base, and 16 bases separated the two germline ends. The CDR3 is 16 residues long. CDR1 and CDR2 (germline): SGHDN, FVKESK. The CDR3 spells CASSRSKDSRNTEAFF. CDR3 DNA sequence: TGTGCCAGCAGCCGTTCGAAAGACAGCCGGAACACTGAAGCTTTCTTT.

This clone came up a few times. The chain combines TRBV6-1 with TRBJ1-1; 7 bases are shared with TRBD1. The CDR3 runs to 13 residues. Germline assignment: CDR1 MNHNS and CDR2 SASEGT. Losses at the gene ends were 2 bases for V and 7 bases for J; bases not matched to a gene: 4. The CDR3 region is CASSETRDSEAFF. In nucleotides, the CDR3 is TGTGCCAGCAGTGAAACAAGGGACAGTGAAGCTTTCTTT.

This chain connects TRBV30 to TRBJ1-3; 7 bases are a match to TRBD1. The CDR3 is 15 amino acids. V was pared by 2 bases and J by 0 bases, with 4 bases of the junction left unmatched. The germline gives CDR1 GTSNPN, CDR2 SVGIG (reference sequence). CDR3 sequence reads: CAWSYRGFSGNTIYF. CDR3 bases: TGTGCCTGGAGTTACAGGGGCTTCTCTGGAAACACCATATATTTT. The whole variable domain, remainder taken from reference TRBV30 and TRBJ1-3, is SQTIHQWPATLVQPVGSPLSLECTVEGTSNPNLYWYRQAAGRGLQLLFYSVGIGQISSEVPQNLSASRPQDRQFILSSKKLLLSDSGFYLCAWSYRGFSGNTIYFGEGSWLTVV.

This clone came up once. CDR3 amino acids: CASSLDNYSNQPQHF. Written as DNA, the CDR3 is TGTGCCAGCAGTCTGGACAATTATAGCAATCAGCCCCAGCATTTT. The chain is built from TRBV2 and TRBJ1-5, with D perhaps matching TRBD1 (5 bases). The CDR3 totals 15 residues. Germline CDR1 is SNHLY and CDR2 is FYNNEI. Trimming left V 5 bases short and J 0 bases short, with 11 bases between. The complete variable domain, with remaining parts taken from reference TRBV2 and TRBJ1-5, reads EPEVTQTPSHQVTQMGQEVILRCVPISNHLYFYWYRQILGQKVEFLVSFYNNEISEKSEIFDDQFSVERPDGSNFTLKIRSTKLEDSAMYFCASSLDNYSNQPQHFGDGTRLSIL.

The table lists this clone with a few counts. The chain uses TRBV28 and TRBJ1-3, with D hard to call. CDR3 size: 15 residues. CDR1 MDHEN and CDR2 SYDVKM come from the germline V gene. With 3 bases removed from V and 4 bases from J, the gap between germline ends came to 13 bases. CDR3: CASSFFLGGGNTIYF. The CDR3 DNA reads TGTGCCAGCAGTTTCTTTTTAGGCGGAGGAAACACCATATATTTT.

The chain joins TRBV28 to TRBJ1-1; TRBD1 agrees at 10 bases. The CDR3 extends over 18 amino acids. Germline lookup yields CDR1 MDHEN and CDR2 SYDVKM. V lost 5 bases, J lost 1 base, and 13 bases stayed unmatched. CDR3 region: CASSPVPGQGTPNTEAFF. The CDR3 DNA sequence: TGTGCCAGCAGTCCCGTCCCGGGACAGGGGACCCCGAACACTGAAGCTTTCTTT.

The DNA for the CDR3 is TGTGCCAGCAGTTTATCGGGGACAGGGTTTTCTGGAAACACCATATATTTT. This sequence encodes CASSLSGTGFSGNTIYF. The V call is TRBV27, the J call TRBJ1-3; 9 nucleotides match TRBD1. CDR3 length equals 17 residues. Germline V lookup: CDR1 MNHEY, CDR2 SMNVEV (reference sequence). V lost 0 bases, J lost 1 base, and 4 bases stayed unmatched.

This CDR3 is CAWSGAGVTDTQYF. In nucleotides, the CDR3 is TGTGCCTGGAGTGGGGCAGGGGTCACAGATACGCAGTATTTT. This chain joins TRBV30 and TRBJ2-3; a possible D gene is TRBD1 (6 bases). Germline lookup yields CDR1 GTSNPN and CDR2 SVGIG (reference sequence). Trimming took 1 base from V and 2 from J, leaving 10 bases between them. The CDR3 is made up of 14 amino acids.

The J gene is TRBJ2-7, the V gene TRBV5-3; TRBD1 agrees at 7 bases. TRBV5-3 is recorded as an ORF, its role being uncertain. The junction had 6 bases not matched to a gene; V was cut back by 2 bases and J by 1 base. The CDR3 has 15 amino acids. CDR3 nucleotides: TGTGCCAGAAGCTTTTACAGGGGCGATTCCTACGAGCAGTACTTC. Protein sequence: CARSFYRGDSYEQYF.

The rearrangement links TRBV18 to TRBJ1-5; 8 nucleotides agree with TRBD1. The germline gives CDR1 KGHSH, CDR2 LQKENI. Unmatched junction bases numbered 7, after V lost 0 bases and J lost 3 bases. The CDR3 consists of 17 residues. The CDR3 reads CASSPPGDRGFNQPQHF. The CDR3 DNA follows: TGTGCCAGCTCACCACCGGGAGACAGGGGTTTCAATCAGCCCCAGCATTTT.

The V gene is TRBV6-5, the J gene TRBJ1-2; 7 nucleotides line up with TRBD1. The V gene's germline CDR1 is MNHEY and CDR2 SVGAGI. J was trimmed by 2 bases and V by 7 bases; bases with no gene match: 10. This CDR3 region has 15 residues. CDR3 residues: CASKDRAQINYGYTF. The CDR3, as DNA: TGTGCCAGCAAAGACAGGGCCCAGATAAACTATGGCTACACCTTC.

This clone was observed a few times. The chain has TRBV5-1 and TRBJ1-3; D is unresolved. Trimming stripped 7 bases from V and 2 bases from J, with 28 bases between. The CDR3 spans 19 residues. CDR1 SGHRS and CDR2 YFSETQ come from the germline V gene. CDR3: CASAPGSNRNIGTGNTIYF. The CDR3 bases are TGCGCCAGCGCGCCCGGGTCCAATCGTAATATCGGGACTGGAAACACCATATATTTT.

V usage is TRBV6-1 and J usage is TRBJ1-5; 11 nucleotides agree with TRBD1. V gave up 7 bases and J gave up 6 bases; unmatched junction bases: 8. Per the germline V gene, CDR1 is MNHNS and CDR2 is SASEGT. This CDR3 comprises 15 residues. CDR3 bases: TGTGCCAGCACTATGGACAGGGGGCGAGGTCAGCCCCAGCATTTT. Translated, it gives CASTMDRGRGQPQHF.

CDR3 sequence reads: CASSPTSKWTSGHNEQFF. The CDR3 nucleotides read TGCGCCAGCAGCCCCACTAGTAAGTGGACTAGCGGACACAATGAGCAGTTCTTC. The rearrangement links TRBV5-1 to TRBJ2-1; 10 bases fit TRBD2. Unmatched junction bases numbered 15, after V lost 4 bases and J lost 5 bases. Germline V CDR1 and CDR2: SGHRS, YFSETQ. The CDR3 covers 18 residues.

This chain joins TRBV28 and TRBJ2-5; 7 bases are a match to TRBD1. Trimming took 5 bases from V and 1 from J; bases not matched to a gene: 4. CDR3 length: 14 amino acids. CDR1 and CDR2 (germline): MDHEN, SYDVKM. This chain's CDR3 is CASSRRDSQETQYF. The CDR3 DNA sequence: TGTGCCAGCAGTCGACGGGACAGCCAAGAGACCCAGTACTTC.

The rearrangement uses TRBV25-1 and TRBJ2-5; D is ambiguous. This CDR3 is 15 amino acids long. Germline V gives CDR1 MGHDK, CDR2 SYGVNS. Trimming pared 2 bases from V and 1 base from J, leaving 11 bases between. In DNA, the CDR3 is TGTGCCAGCAGTGAAATCATGGGCCTCCAAGAGACCCAGTACTTC. It encodes CASSEIMGLQETQYF. The full variable domain, its missing parts supplied by reference TRBV25-1 and TRBJ2-5, is EADIYQTPRYLVIGTGKKITLECSQTMGHDKMYWYQQDPGMELHLIHYSYGVNSTEKGDLSSESTVSRIRTEHFPLTLESARPSHTSQYLCASSEIMGLQETQYFGPGTRLLVL.

This chain joins TRBV7-9 and TRBJ2-3; TRBD2 matches at 8 bases. This CDR3 spans 14 amino acids. V dropped 6 bases and J dropped 5; count of bases not matched to a gene: 7. Per germline, CDR1 SEHNR and CDR2 FQNEAQ (reference sequence). CDR3 sequence reads: CASRVSGEGDTQYF. As DNA, the CDR3 is TGTGCCAGCAGGGTTAGCGGGGAAGGAGATACGCAGTATTTT.

The chain uses TRBV28 and TRBJ1-1; D is perhaps TRBD1 (6 bases). The CDR3 has 17 amino acids. The V gene's germline CDR1 is MDHEN and CDR2 SYDVKM. V dropped 2 bases and J dropped 1 base, with 17 bases sitting between them. CDR3: CASSLPLYEQGNTEAFF. The CDR3 coding sequence is TGTGCCAGCAGTTTACCCCTATATGAACAGGGGAACACTGAAGCTTTCTTT.

This sequence joins TRBV10-3 and TRBJ1-5; 8 nucleotides line up with TRBD1. This CDR3 has 15 residues. Germline V gene sequence: CDR1 ENHRY, CDR2 SYGVKD. Trimming at V came to 6 bases and at J to 2 bases, leaving 6 bases not matched to a gene. The CDR3: CAISRTGLGNQPQHF. DNA for the CDR3: TGTGCCATCAGCAGGACAGGGTTGGGCAATCAGCCCCAGCATTTT.

Only a few counts were recorded for this clone. CDR3 protein: CASSLSTVPGANVLTF. The DNA for the CDR3 is TGTGCCAGCAGTTTATCGACAGTCCCCGGGGCCAACGTCCTGACTTTC. The chain couples TRBV27 to TRBJ2-6, with a weak D call TRBD1 (5 bases). Germline-derived CDR1 and CDR2 are MNHEY and SMNVEV (reference sequence). The V end was cut by 0 bases, the J end by 4 bases, with 10 bases between. The CDR3 is 16 amino acids.

In this sample, this clone turned up once. The chain combines TRBV25-1 with TRBJ2-3, with 9 positions matching TRBD1. CDR1 MGHDK and CDR2 SYGVNS come from the germline V gene. The CDR3 extends over 14 amino acids. Trimming removed 5 bases from V and 3 bases from J; junction bases left unmatched: 3. The CDR3 is CASSNRGLTDTQYF. The DNA for the CDR3 is TGTGCCAGCAGTAACAGGGGGCTGACAGATACGCAGTATTTT.

J is TRBJ2-2 and V is TRBV5-1; D is unclear. Between the trimmed V and J ends, which lost 0 bases and 4 bases, there was a span of 7 bases. Germline V gene lookup returns CDR1 SGHRS and CDR2 YFSETQ. CDR3 length: 14 residues. CDR3 nucleotides: TGCGCCAGCAGCTTGGGCGGCCCCACCGGGGAGCTGTTTTTT. This gives the protein CASSLGGPTGELFF.

The chain couples TRBV29-1 to TRBJ2-3, with 7 positions matching TRBD2. The CDR3 consists of 15 residues. Trimming at V came to 4 bases and at J to 4 bases, leaving 11 bases not matched to a gene. CDR1 is SQVTM, CDR2 ANQGSEA, per germline. The CDR3 protein is CSVAFWEGGADTQYF. The DNA of the CDR3 is TGCAGCGTTGCTTTTTGGGAGGGAGGCGCAGATACGCAGTATTTT.